This T cell receptor beta chain originates from a study of T cells in pancreatic ductal adenocarcinoma. Study-level points and caveats: Enrichment of CD45RO+ effector over naive T cells in tumors may bias clonality. Blood had more productive templates and roughly 8-fold more unique clonotypes than tumor. The resected cohort was biased toward the minority with early-stage disease.

Profiled with immunoSEQ multiplex PCR; TCRdb holds only in-frame clones, not every one. This table has approximately 12,000 clones, roughly 89% appearing once. V dropped 0 bases and J dropped 1 base, with 3 bases sitting between them. This CDR3 has 13 residues. CDR1 is ENHRY and CDR2 is SYGVKD in the germline V gene. Selected pancreatic ductal adenocarcinoma patients had undergone surgery without neoadjuvant therapy. Note on this clone: The antigen is undetermined.

This TCR was sampled from a human donor with pancreatic ductal adenocarcinoma. Sequenced material: PBMCs. The chain is built from TRBV10-3 and TRBJ1-1; D call uncertain. As DNA, the CDR3 is TGTGCCATCAGTGAGTCGGGGAACACTGAAGCTTTCTTT. As protein: CAISESGNTEAFF.